The rows below give T cell receptor beta chains drawn from one sample of a study of PD-1 blockade in mismatch repair-deficient tumors. Clones were sequenced by immunoSEQ multiplex PCR, and TCRdb holds only the in-frame ones, with some missing. The sample has roughly 9,000 clones; 85% to 90% are singletons. The specimen was PBMCs, collected 46 weeks after starting pembrolizumab. These receptors came from an adult with mismatch repair-deficient cancer. Both conserved end residues are part of each CDR3. D genes are given only for firm matches. Size is omitted from some rows. Given values are once, few, many or a class for expanded clones.

length: 11; J: TRBJ2-2; D: -; size: -; V: TRBV30; DNA: TGTGCCTGGGGGGGAGGCGGGGAGCTGTTTTTT; CDR3: CAWGGGGELFF
length: 16; J: TRBJ2-1; D: TRBD2; size: -; V: TRBV30; DNA: TGTGCCTGGAGCCTAGGACTAGCGGGAACCTACAATGAGCAGTTCTTC; CDR3: CAWSLGLAGTYNEQFF
length: 16; J: TRBJ2-3; D: -; size: -; V: TRBV21-1; DNA: TGTGCCAGCAGCAAAGGACTAGCTTATCCCGAACATACGCAGTATTTT; CDR3: CASSKGLAYPEHTQYF
length: 15; J: TRBJ1-2; D: -; size: -; V: TRBV29-1; DNA: TGCAGCGTTGATCTTGGACAGCGCCAGACTTATGGCTACACCTTC; CDR3: CSVDLGQRQTYGYTF
length: 13; J: TRBJ2-5; D: -; size: -; V: TRBV18; DNA: TGTGCCAGCTCACCGTCCCAGGGGGAGACCCAGTACTTC; CDR3: CASSPSQGETQYF
length: 14; J: TRBJ2-1; D: -; size: -; V: TRBV29-1; DNA: TGCAGCGTTGAAGATGCAATAGCAATAAATGAGCAGTTCTTC; CDR3: CSVEDAIAINEQFF
length: 15; J: TRBJ2-7; D: TRBD2; size: few; V: TRBV5-1; DNA: TGCGCCAGCAGCTTGGCGGGGGGTTTCACCTACGAGCAGTACTTC; CDR3: CASSLAGGFTYEQYF
length: 14; J: TRBJ2-5; D: TRBD2; size: -; V: TRBV10-3; DNA: TGTGCCATCAGTGAGTCCGGGGGGGAAGAGACCCAGTACTTC; CDR3: CAISESGGEETQYF
length: 17; J: TRBJ2-2; D: TRBD1; size: -; V: TRBV14; DNA: TGTGCCAGCAGCCTCCTGACAGGGAAAAAGAACACCGGGGAGCTGTTTTTT; CDR3: CASSLLTGKKNTGELFF
length: 17; J: TRBJ2-1; D: TRBD2; size: -; V: TRBV19; DNA: TGTGCCAGTAGTATATCCCTAGCGGCAAGCTCCTACAATGAGCAGTTCTTC; CDR3: CASSISLAASSYNEQFF
length: 15; J: TRBJ2-1; D: -; size: -; V: TRBV9; DNA: TGTGCCAGCAGCGTAAATACAGTCTCCTACAATGAGCAGTTCTTC; CDR3: CASSVNTVSYNEQFF
length: 15; J: TRBJ2-3; D: -; size: -; V: TRBV5-4; DNA: TGTGCCAGCACCGAAAATGGGAGAGGCACAGATACGCAGTATTTT; CDR3: CASTENGRGTDTQYF
length: 14; J: TRBJ2-1; D: TRBD1; size: -; V: TRBV9; DNA: TGTGCCAGCAGCACCCGGGACAGGTACAATGAGCAGTTCTTC; CDR3: CASSTRDRYNEQFF
length: 13; J: TRBJ1-1; D: -; size: few; V: TRBV4-2; DNA: TGTGCCAGCAGCCACTACAGGGACACTGAAGCTTTCTTT; CDR3: CASSHYRDTEAFF